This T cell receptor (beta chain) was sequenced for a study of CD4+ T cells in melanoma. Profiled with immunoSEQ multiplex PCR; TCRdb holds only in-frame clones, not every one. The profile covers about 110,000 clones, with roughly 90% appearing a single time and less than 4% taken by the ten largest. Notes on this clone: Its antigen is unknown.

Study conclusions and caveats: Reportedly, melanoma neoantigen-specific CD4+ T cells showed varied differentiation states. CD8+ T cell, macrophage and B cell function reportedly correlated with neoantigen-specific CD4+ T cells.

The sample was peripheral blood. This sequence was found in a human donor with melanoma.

CDR3 loop: CASSFIRAEAFF. The CDR3 bases are TGTGCCAGTAGCTTTATTCGGGCTGAAGCTTTCTTT. The V call is TRBV19, the J call TRBJ1-1; D unresolved. This CDR3 spans 12 amino acids. Per germline, CDR1 LNHDA and CDR2 SQIVND (reference sequence). V gave up 6 bases and J gave up 6 bases, with 11 bases separating them.